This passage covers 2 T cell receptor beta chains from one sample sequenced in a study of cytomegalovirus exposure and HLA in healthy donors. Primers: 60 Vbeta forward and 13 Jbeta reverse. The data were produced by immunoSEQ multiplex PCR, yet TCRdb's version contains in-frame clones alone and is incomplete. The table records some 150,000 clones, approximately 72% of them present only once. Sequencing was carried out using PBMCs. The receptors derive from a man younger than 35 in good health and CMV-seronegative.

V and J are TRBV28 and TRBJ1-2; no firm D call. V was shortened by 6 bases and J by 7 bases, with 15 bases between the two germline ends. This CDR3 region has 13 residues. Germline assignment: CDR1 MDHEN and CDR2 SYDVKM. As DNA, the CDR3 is TGTGCCAGCAGCCCACGGAGAGGAGGTGGCTACACCTTC. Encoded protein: CASSPRRGGGYTF.

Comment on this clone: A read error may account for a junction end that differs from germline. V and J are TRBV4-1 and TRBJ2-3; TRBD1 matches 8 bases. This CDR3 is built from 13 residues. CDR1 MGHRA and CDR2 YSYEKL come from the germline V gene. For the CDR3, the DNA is TGCGCCAGCAGCCAGGCACTAGGACAGGGCAGGGATTTT. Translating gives CASSQALGQGRDF.